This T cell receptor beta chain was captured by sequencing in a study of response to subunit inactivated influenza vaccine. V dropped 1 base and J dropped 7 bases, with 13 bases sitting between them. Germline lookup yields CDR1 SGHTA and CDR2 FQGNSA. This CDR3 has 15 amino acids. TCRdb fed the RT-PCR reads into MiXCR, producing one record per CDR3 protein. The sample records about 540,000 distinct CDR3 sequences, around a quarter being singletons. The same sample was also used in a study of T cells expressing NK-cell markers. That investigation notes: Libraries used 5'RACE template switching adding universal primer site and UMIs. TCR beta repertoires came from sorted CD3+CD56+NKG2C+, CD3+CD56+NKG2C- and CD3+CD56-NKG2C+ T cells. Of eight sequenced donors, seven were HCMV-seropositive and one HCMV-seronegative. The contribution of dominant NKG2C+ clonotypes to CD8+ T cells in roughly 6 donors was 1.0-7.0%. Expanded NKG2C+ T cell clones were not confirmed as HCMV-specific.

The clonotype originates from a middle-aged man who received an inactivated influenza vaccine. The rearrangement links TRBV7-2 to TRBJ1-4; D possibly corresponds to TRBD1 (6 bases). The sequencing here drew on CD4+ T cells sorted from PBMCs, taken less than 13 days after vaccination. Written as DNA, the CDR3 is TGTGCCAGCAGCTTAGGCGGGGGCGTGGGTGAAAAACTGTTTTTT. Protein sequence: CASSLGGGVGEKLFF.